Listed below are T cell receptor beta chains from one sample, sequenced in a study of blood T cell repertoires in COVID-19. Clones were read by immunoSEQ multiplex PCR, and TCRdb kept only the in-frame ones, dropping some. The table has just over 250,000 clones, about 88% seen once. The specimen was peripheral blood. These receptors originate from a man between 60 and 70 years old who had recovered from COVID-19. Each CDR3 is given with its conserved first and last residue. Fields, in order: J gene, clone size, V gene, CDR3 protein. Some rows mark clone size as missing; the rest say once, few, many or name a class of expanded clone.

J gene: TRBJ2-7
clone size: .
V gene: TRBV10-2
CDR3 protein: CASSETARVEQYF

J gene: TRBJ2-1
clone size: .
V gene: TRBV11-3
CDR3 protein: CASGNHNEQFF

J gene: TRBJ1-6
clone size: .
V gene: TRBV11-2
CDR3 protein: CARCRVPYNSPLHF

J gene: TRBJ2-1
clone size: few
V gene: TRBV2
CDR3 protein: CASSERSQSYNEQFF

J gene: TRBJ2-3
clone size: .
V gene: TRBV19
CDR3 protein: CASSLAVLAGSTDTQYF

J gene: TRBJ2-3
clone size: .
V gene: TRBV11-2
CDR3 protein: CASSFPRNTQYF

J gene: TRBJ1-1
clone size: .
V gene: TRBV27
CDR3 protein: CASSGHRGSAEAFF

J gene: TRBJ1-1
clone size: .
V gene: TRBV2
CDR3 protein: CASSQSSNTEAFF

J gene: TRBJ2-4
clone size: .
V gene: TRBV12-3/TRBV12-4
CDR3 protein: CASRRREGYIQYF

J gene: TRBJ2-3
clone size: .
V gene: TRBV3-1/TRBV3-2
CDR3 protein: CASSRRVAGGWTDTQYF

J gene: TRBJ2-7
clone size: .
V gene: TRBV18
CDR3 protein: CASSPLPGTAGSYEQYF

J gene: TRBJ2-7
clone size: .
V gene: TRBV19
CDR3 protein: CASSARQGISYEQYF

J gene: TRBJ1-2
clone size: .
V gene: TRBV14
CDR3 protein: CASSLNYLGGYTF

J gene: TRBJ2-5
clone size: .
V gene: TRBV12-5
CDR3 protein: CASGYRYWGNPQETQYF

J gene: TRBJ2-2
clone size: .
V gene: TRBV7-6
CDR3 protein: CASSFSRGDTGELFF

J gene: TRBJ2-3
clone size: .
V gene: TRBV15
CDR3 protein: CATSRSGGGGYTQYF

J gene: TRBJ1-4
clone size: .
V gene: TRBV4-1
CDR3 protein: CASRGAGTGGEKLFF

J gene: TRBJ2-2
clone size: .
V gene: TRBV3-1/TRBV3-2
CDR3 protein: CASSHRVQTGELFF

J gene: TRBJ1-2
clone size: .
V gene: TRBV6-5
CDR3 protein: CASSRTGEYGYTF

J gene: TRBJ2-3
clone size: .
V gene: TRBV6-5
CDR3 protein: CASGLDRDTQYF

J gene: TRBJ2-7
clone size: .
V gene: TRBV5-1
CDR3 protein: CASSGGLYEQYF

J gene: TRBJ2-3
clone size: .
V gene: TRBV12-5
CDR3 protein: CASGLVMTSGTHTDTQYF

J gene: TRBJ2-5
clone size: .
V gene: TRBV6-5
CDR3 protein: CASSYNTGLPETQYF